These T cell receptor beta chains were read from a single sample in a study of glioma-infiltrating T cells. Via MiXCR, TCRdb re-called the multiplex PCR reads, giving one row per CDR3 protein. The table records 40,000 or so distinct CDR3 sequences, approximately 20% of them present only once. The specimen was glioma tissue, nonneoplastic brain tissue, or PBMCs (not recorded which). These receptor sequences come from a human donor with low-grade glioma or glioblastoma, undergoing nonglioma brain surgery, or in good health (not recorded which). Each CDR3 is given with its conserved first and last residue. The order of the fields is CDR3 protein, CDR3 DNA, V gene, clone size, J gene, D gene. A D gene is named only where the DNA matches it firmly. Size is stated for part of the rows, as once, few or many counts, or as a class when the clone is expanded.

cdr3_aa: CASSYGPSAYNEQFF; cdr3_nt: TGTGCCAGCAGCTACGGACCCTCCGCCTACAATGAGCAGTTCTTC; v_call: TRBV7-2; clone_size: many; j_call: TRBJ2-1; d_call: -
cdr3_aa: CSARIGSGTSGKGQETQYF; cdr3_nt: TGCAGTGCTAGAATAGGCTCCGGGACTAGCGGGAAAGGCCAAGAGACCCAGTACTTC; v_call: TRBV20-1; clone_size: many; j_call: TRBJ2-5; d_call: TRBD2
cdr3_aa: CATSFTGELFF; cdr3_nt: TGTGCCACCAGCTTCACCGGGGAGCTGTTTTTT; v_call: TRBV24-1; clone_size: many; j_call: TRBJ2-2; d_call: -
cdr3_aa: CASSVLGPYNEQFF; cdr3_nt: TGTGCCAGCAGTGTGTTAGGCCCGTACAATGAGCAGTTCTTC; v_call: TRBV2; clone_size: few; j_call: TRBJ2-1; d_call: -
cdr3_aa: CASSLTLAATAQYF; cdr3_nt: TGTGCCAGCAGCTTAACTCTAGCGGCAACGGCGCAGTATTTT; v_call: TRBV7-2; clone_size: many; j_call: TRBJ2-3; d_call: TRBD2
cdr3_aa: CASSLGNTEAFF; cdr3_nt: TGTGCCAGCAGCCTTGGGAACACTGAAGCTTTCTTT; v_call: TRBV3-1; clone_size: many; j_call: TRBJ1-1; d_call: -
cdr3_aa: CASSSPGQGDMVHGPQHF; cdr3_nt: TGTGCCAGCAGCTCTCCGGGACAGGGGGATATGGTGCACGGGCCCCAGCATTTT; v_call: TRBV7-9; clone_size: many; j_call: TRBJ1-5; d_call: TRBD1
cdr3_aa: CAATSIGILNTEAFF; cdr3_nt: TGTGCCGCCACCTCGATTGGGATCCTGAACACTGAAGCTTTCTTT; v_call: TRBV10-3; clone_size: many; j_call: TRBJ1-1; d_call: -
cdr3_aa: CASSQEAGQKTNEKLFF; cdr3_nt: TGCGCCAGCAGCCAAGAGGCCGGGCAGAAAACTAATGAAAAACTGTTTTTT; v_call: TRBV4-1; clone_size: -; j_call: TRBJ1-4; d_call: -
cdr3_aa: CASGQGDQPQHF; cdr3_nt: TGTGCCAGTGGACAGGGAGATCAGCCCCAGCATTTT; v_call: TRBV28; clone_size: many; j_call: TRBJ1-5; d_call: TRBD1
cdr3_aa: CSVTDRFSGYTF; cdr3_nt: TGCAGCGTGACGGACAGGTTTAGTGGCTACACCTTC; v_call: TRBV29-1; clone_size: many; j_call: TRBJ1-2; d_call: TRBD1
cdr3_aa: CASSAGTGVDNEQFF; cdr3_nt: TGCGCCAGCAGCGCCGGGACAGGGGTGGACAATGAGCAGTTCTTC; v_call: TRBV4-1; clone_size: many; j_call: TRBJ2-1; d_call: TRBD1
cdr3_aa: CASSPDRGAYNEQFF; cdr3_nt: TGTGCCAGCTCACCCGACAGGGGAGCCTACAATGAGCAGTTCTTC; v_call: TRBV18; clone_size: many; j_call: TRBJ2-1; d_call: TRBD1
cdr3_aa: CASSEAYEQFF; cdr3_nt: TGCGCCAGCAGCGAGGCCTATGAGCAGTTCTTC; v_call: TRBV5-1; clone_size: few; j_call: TRBJ2-1; d_call: -
cdr3_aa: CASSPQGDTIYF; cdr3_nt: TGTGCCAGCAGCCCGCAGGGAGACACCATATATTTT; v_call: TRBV14; clone_size: -; j_call: TRBJ1-3; d_call: -
cdr3_aa: CASSSPKSRVEQFF; cdr3_nt: TGTGCCAGCAGCTCCCCTAAGTCTCGCGTTGAGCAGTTCTTC; v_call: TRBV7-2; clone_size: many; j_call: TRBJ2-1; d_call: -
cdr3_aa: CASRAGQGSNQPQHF; cdr3_nt: TGTGCCAGCAGAGCGGGACAGGGGAGCAATCAGCCCCAGCATTTT; v_call: TRBV28; clone_size: many; j_call: TRBJ1-5; d_call: TRBD1
cdr3_aa: CAIRKDWGADQPQHF; cdr3_nt: TGTGCCATCAGAAAAGATTGGGGTGCGGACCAGCCCCAGCATTTT; v_call: TRBV10-3; clone_size: many; j_call: TRBJ1-5; d_call: -
cdr3_aa: CASRPSGTTTTNSNQPQHF; cdr3_nt: TGTGCCAGTAGGCCTTCCGGGACTACTACTACCAATAGCAATCAGCCCCAGCATTTT; v_call: TRBV19; clone_size: many; j_call: TRBJ1-5; d_call: -
cdr3_aa: CASRAAGNTIYF; cdr3_nt: TGTGCCAGCAGGGCCGCTGGAAACACCATATATTTT; v_call: TRBV2; clone_size: few; j_call: TRBJ1-3; d_call: -
cdr3_aa: CASSSGIDQDLYGYTF; cdr3_nt: TGTGCCAGCAGCTCCGGGATAGATCAGGACCTCTATGGCTACACCTTC; v_call: TRBV7-9; clone_size: many; j_call: TRBJ1-2; d_call: -
cdr3_aa: CASSALAGYNEQFF; cdr3_nt: TGTGCCAGCAGTGCACTAGCGGGGTACAATGAGCAGTTCTTC; v_call: TRBV2; clone_size: many; j_call: TRBJ2-1; d_call: TRBD2
cdr3_aa: CSRIFRDLAAHTDTQSF; cdr3_nt: TGTTCCCGCATTTTCCGGGATCTAGCTGCCCACACAGATACGCAGTCTTTT; v_call: TRBV27; clone_size: -; j_call: TRBJ2-3; d_call: -
cdr3_aa: CASSQEEGRGIDTQYF; cdr3_nt: TGCGCCAGCAGCCAAGAGGAAGGCAGGGGCATAGATACGCAGTATTTT; v_call: TRBV4-1; clone_size: many; j_call: TRBJ2-3; d_call: -
cdr3_aa: CASSTIAGGFTDTQYF; cdr3_nt: TGTGCCAGCAGTACCATAGCGGGGGGGTTCACAGATACGCAGTATTTT; v_call: TRBV27; clone_size: many; j_call: TRBJ2-3; d_call: TRBD2
cdr3_aa: CASSHSGTGYNEQFF; cdr3_nt: TGCGCCAGCAGCCATTCCGGGACAGGTTACAATGAGCAGTTCTTC; v_call: TRBV4-1; clone_size: -; j_call: TRBJ2-1; d_call: TRBD1
cdr3_aa: CASSFGLANTKELFF; cdr3_nt: TGTGCCAGCAGTTTTGGGCTCGCGAACACCAAGGAGCTGTTTTTT; v_call: TRBV6-2/TRBV6-3; clone_size: -; j_call: TRBJ2-2; d_call: -
cdr3_aa: CASRSPGTRSTDTQYF; cdr3_nt: TGTGCCAGCAGGTCACCCGGGACTAGAAGCACAGATACGCAGTATTTT; v_call: TRBV6-1; clone_size: -; j_call: TRBJ2-3; d_call: TRBD2
cdr3_aa: CASSLSWGSYNEQFF; cdr3_nt: TGTGCCAGCAGTTTGAGTTGGGGATCCTACAATGAGCAGTTCTTC; v_call: TRBV28; clone_size: medium-sized; j_call: TRBJ2-1; d_call: -
cdr3_aa: CASSPSPTDNEQFF; cdr3_nt: TGTGCCAGCAGTCCTTCCCCCACAGACAATGAGCAGTTCTTC; v_call: TRBV27; clone_size: medium-sized; j_call: TRBJ2-1; d_call: -
cdr3_aa: CSVGRQETQYF; cdr3_nt: TGCAGCGTTGGTCGGCAAGAGACCCAGTACTTC; v_call: TRBV29-1; clone_size: -; j_call: TRBJ2-5; d_call: -
cdr3_aa: CASSEMVDYTEAFF; cdr3_nt: TGTGCCAGCAGTGAGATGGTCGACTACACTGAAGCTTTCTTT; v_call: TRBV2; clone_size: many; j_call: TRBJ1-1; d_call: -
cdr3_aa: CASRGGNTEAFF; cdr3_nt: TGTGCCAGCAGGGGGGGGAACACTGAAGCTTTCTTT; v_call: TRBV27; clone_size: medium-sized; j_call: TRBJ1-1; d_call: -
cdr3_aa: CASSLAGVPSYNEQFF; cdr3_nt: TGTGCCAGCAGCTTAGCCGGGGTGCCATCCTACAATGAGCAGTTCTTC; v_call: TRBV7-9; clone_size: many; j_call: TRBJ2-1; d_call: -
cdr3_aa: CSAKLGGTTDTQYF; cdr3_nt: TGCAGTGCCAAGCTAGGGGGGACCACAGATACGCAGTATTTT; v_call: TRBV20-1; clone_size: many; j_call: TRBJ2-3; d_call: -
cdr3_aa: CSASVNTEAFF; cdr3_nt: TGCAGCGCCTCGGTGAACACTGAAGCTTTCTTT; v_call: TRBV29-1; clone_size: -; j_call: TRBJ1-1; d_call: -
cdr3_aa: CASSGGTRGQPQHF; cdr3_nt: TGCGCCAGCAGTGGTGGGACTCGGGGTCAGCCCCAGCATTTT; v_call: TRBV10-2; clone_size: many; j_call: TRBJ1-5; d_call: -
cdr3_aa: CASSDTGQYTDTQYF; cdr3_nt: TGTGCCAGCAGCGACACCGGACAGTACACAGATACGCAGTATTTT; v_call: TRBV4-2; clone_size: few; j_call: TRBJ2-3; d_call: -
cdr3_aa: CRARSLAPPSPLHF; cdr3_nt: TGCCGTGCTCGCTCTTTGGCCCCTCCTTCCCCCCTCCACTTT; v_call: TRBV20-1; clone_size: -; j_call: TRBJ1-6; d_call: -
cdr3_aa: CASSLAGLTVNEKLFF; cdr3_nt: TGCGCCAGCAGCTTGGCTGGGTTGACAGTTAATGAAAAACTGTTTTTT; v_call: TRBV5-1; clone_size: -; j_call: TRBJ1-4; d_call: -
cdr3_aa: CASSSLPGGNTIYF; cdr3_nt: TGTGCCAGCAGCTCCCTTCCGGGGGGAAACACCATATATTTT; v_call: TRBV7-9; clone_size: many; j_call: TRBJ1-3; d_call: -
cdr3_aa: CASSIFSGGATDTQYF; cdr3_nt: TGTGCCAGTAGTATCTTTAGCGGGGGGGCCACAGATACGCAGTATTTT; v_call: TRBV19; clone_size: many; j_call: TRBJ2-3; d_call: TRBD2
cdr3_aa: CASSKRLQETQYF; cdr3_nt: TGTGCCAGCTCAAAGCGCCTCCAAGAGACCCAGTACTTC; v_call: TRBV7-6; clone_size: many; j_call: TRBJ2-5; d_call: -
cdr3_aa: CASSQSNQPQHF; cdr3_nt: TGCGCCAGCAGCCAAAGCAATCAGCCCCAGCATTTT; v_call: TRBV4-1; clone_size: many; j_call: TRBJ1-5; d_call: -
cdr3_aa: CASSPGTGLINTGELFF; cdr3_nt: TGTGCCAGTAGTCCCGGGACAGGCCTCATTAACACCGGGGAGCTGTTTTTT; v_call: TRBV19; clone_size: many; j_call: TRBJ2-2; d_call: TRBD1
cdr3_aa: CASSRQDRTSDQPQHF; cdr3_nt: TGTGCCAGCAGCCGTCAGGACAGGACCTCAGATCAGCCCCAGCATTTT; v_call: TRBV7-8; clone_size: many; j_call: TRBJ1-5; d_call: TRBD1
cdr3_aa: CASSLEPGYYTDTQYF; cdr3_nt: TGTGCCAGCAGCTTAGAACCCGGCTACTACACAGATACGCAGTATTTT; v_call: TRBV7-9; clone_size: many; j_call: TRBJ2-3; d_call: -
cdr3_aa: CASSLGGGHQYF; cdr3_nt: TGTGCCAGCAGTTTGGGAGGGGGACATCAGTACTTC; v_call: TRBV27; clone_size: -; j_call: TRBJ2-7; d_call: -
cdr3_aa: CSVEEGGAQYF; cdr3_nt: TGCAGCGTTGAAGAAGGAGGGGCCCAGTACTTC; v_call: TRBV29-1; clone_size: few; j_call: TRBJ2-4; d_call: -
cdr3_aa: CASRLAGGHTEAFF; cdr3_nt: TGTGCCAGCAGATTAGCGGGGGGACACACTGAAGCTTTCTTT; v_call: TRBV7-2; clone_size: many; j_call: TRBJ1-1; d_call: -